A single sample is the source of the 16 T cell receptor beta chains below, sequenced in a study of blood T cell repertoires in COVID-19. Some clones are missing from TCRdb's copy, which holds only in-frame ones; the method was immunoSEQ multiplex PCR. The sample lists around 200,000 clones, around 85% seen once, with around 3.5% in the top ten. Material: PBMCs or T cells enriched from blood (not recorded which). These receptors all stem from a woman aged 25 to 45 who had recovered from COVID-19.

This clone was seen repeatedly, ten times or more. V gene TRBV10-3 combines with J gene TRBJ1-2; tentative D call: TRBD1 (5 bases). The CDR3 loop spans 13 amino acids. CDR1 ENHRY and CDR2 SYGVKD come from the germline V gene. The V gene lost 5 bases and the J gene lost 8 bases, with 15 bases spanning the gap. CDR3 coding DNA: TGTGCCATCAGTCCCGGGGAGGGGACGGGCTACACCTTC. This gives the protein CAISPGEGTGYTF.

The rearrangement joins TRBV28 to TRBJ1-5; D remains ambiguous. Germline-derived CDR1 and CDR2 are MDHEN and SYDVKM. The CDR3 has 14 residues. Between the trimmed V and J ends, which lost 7 bases and 1 base, there was a span of 11 bases. CDR3 protein: CASIPPGSNQPQHF. The CDR3 DNA follows: TGTGCCAGCATCCCGCCGGGGAGCAATCAGCCCCAGCATTTT.

The chain is built from TRBV9 and TRBJ2-7; D is possibly TRBD2 (7 bases). Trimming cost V 4 bases and J 2 bases, with 16 bases left between them. Germline CDR1 SGDLS, CDR2 YYNGEE. The CDR3 sequence is 15 residues long. The CDR3 sequence is CASSPLGGGAYEQYF. Here the CDR3 DNA reads TGTGCCAGCAGCCCCCTGGGAGGGGGGGCCTACGAGCAGTACTTC.

This chain connects TRBV5-1 to TRBJ1-1, with a tentative D call TRBD1 (5 bases). CDR1 SGHRS and CDR2 YFSETQ come from the germline V gene. Deletions cut 0 bases from V and 9 bases from J, with 9 bases between. The CDR3 has 12 residues. The CDR3 nucleotides are TGCGCCAGCAGCTTGGGGACGGACAAAGCTTTCTTT. It encodes CASSLGTDKAFF.

This sequence joins TRBV30 and TRBJ1-3, with TRBD1 matching over 9 bases. The germline V gene encodes CDR1 GTSNPN and CDR2 SVGIG (reference sequence). The CDR3 sequence is 13 residues long. J lost 4 bases, V lost 5 bases, and 3 bases had no gene match. The CDR3 DNA reads as TGTGCCTGGGAAGGACAGGGGGGAAACACCATATATTTT. It encodes CAWEGQGGNTIYF.

The rearrangement links TRBV25-1 to TRBJ2-1; D possibly corresponds to TRBD1 (6 bases). V was pared by 6 bases and J by 4 bases, with 10 bases between. This CDR3 is built from 13 residues. Germline CDR1 and CDR2: MGHDK and SYGVNS. The CDR3 nucleotides are TGTGCCAGCAGCCGGACAGTTTACAATGAGCAGTTCTTC. Translated, it gives CASSRTVYNEQFF.

The rearrangement joins TRBV24-1 to TRBJ2-3; TRBD2 matches 9 bases. CDR3 length equals 17 residues. Trimming took 5 bases from V and 0 from J; bases not matched to a gene: 8. Germline CDR1 reads KGHDR; CDR2 reads SFDVKD. CDR3: CATSGRPSGTSTDTQYF. The CDR3 DNA reads as TGTGCCACCAGTGGACGTCCTAGCGGGACTAGCACAGATACGCAGTATTTT.

This chain uses TRBV5-1 with TRBJ1-2; 10 nucleotides agree with TRBD1. The CDR3 has 15 residues. Per germline, CDR1 SGHRS and CDR2 YFSETQ. The J segment lost 7 bases and the V segment lost 0 bases, leaving 6 bases of the junction unmatched. The CDR3 loop reads CASSLETGGAGGYTF. The CDR3 bases are TGCGCCAGCAGCTTGGAGACAGGGGGCGCGGGTGGCTACACCTTC.

The chain couples TRBV3-1 (or the pseudogene TRBV3-2) to TRBJ2-3, with TRBD2 matching over 8 bases. The CDR3 extends over 18 amino acids. Trimming removed 1 base from V and 3 bases from J; junction bases left unmatched: 12. The germline gives CDR1 LGHDT, CDR2 YNNKEL (reference sequence). The CDR3 loop reads CASSQGGSGGVGTDTQYF. The CDR3 bases are TGTGCCAGCAGCCAAGGCGGTTCGGGGGGGGTTGGGACAGATACGCAGTATTTT.

The chain carries TRBV28 and TRBJ1-2; 7 bases line up with TRBD1. With V trimmed by 8 bases and J by 2 bases, 8 bases remained unmatched. Germline V gene sequence: CDR1 MDHEN, CDR2 SYDVKM. The CDR3 totals 14 residues. DNA of the CDR3: TGTGCCAGCGGTGGGGGCAGGGGGAACTATGGCTACACCTTC. Its translation: CASGGGRGNYGYTF.

V and J are TRBV27 and TRBJ1-3; D uncertain. This CDR3 contains 15 residues. Germline CDR1 is MNHEY and CDR2 is SMNVEV (reference sequence). Trimming cost V 3 bases and J 0 bases, with 9 bases left between them. CDR3 in amino acids: CASSLFGSSGNTIYF. The CDR3 DNA sequence: TGTGCCAGCAGTTTGTTCGGGAGCTCTGGAAACACCATATATTTT.

The chain uses TRBV5-5 and TRBJ2-5, with D possibly matching TRBD2 (7 bases). Trimming removed 0 bases from V and 5 bases from J, with 14 bases in between. The CDR3 consists of 15 residues. Looked up from germline, CDR1 is SGHKS and CDR2 is YYEKEE (reference sequence). The CDR3 region is CASSLVGGAWETQYF. DNA of the CDR3: TGTGCCAGCAGCTTGGTAGGGGGGGCCTGGGAGACCCAGTACTTC.

The chain recombines TRBV7-9 with TRBJ2-2; TRBD2 matches 14 bases. Losses at the gene ends were 5 bases for V and 5 bases for J; bases not matched to a gene: 7. Per germline, CDR1 SEHNR and CDR2 FQNEAQ (reference sequence). The CDR3 spans 17 residues. The CDR3 sequence is CASSLGLAGGRTGELFF. CDR3 bases: TGTGCCAGCAGCCTAGGACTAGCGGGGGGTCGGACCGGGGAGCTGTTTTTT. Supplemented by reference TRBV7-9 and TRBJ2-2, the full variable domain reads DTGVSQNPRHKITKRGQNVTFRCDPISEHNRLYWYRQTLGQGPEFLTYFQNEAQLEKSRLLSDRFSAERPKGSFSTLEIQRTEQGDSAMYLCASSLGLAGGRTGELFFGEGSRLTVL.

CDR3 sequence: CASSLGSLGNQPQHF. The CDR3 region has the DNA TGTGCCAGCAGCCTCGGGTCGTTGGGCAATCAGCCCCAGCATTTT. The J gene is TRBJ1-5, the V gene TRBV9; D gene unclear. This CDR3 has 15 amino acids. Germline values: CDR1 SGDLS, CDR2 YYNGEE. V dropped 4 bases and J dropped 2 bases, with 13 bases sitting between them.

The chain uses TRBV5-1 and TRBJ2-7, with 8 nucleotides matching TRBD1. The CDR3 is 14 amino acids. V gave up 4 bases and J gave up 5 bases; unmatched junction bases: 8. In germline, CDR1 is SGHRS, CDR2 YFSETQ. In nucleotides, the CDR3 is TGCGCCAGCAGCCCTGGACAGGGTACCCACGAGCAGTACTTC. This codes for CASSPGQGTHEQYF.

The V call is TRBV18, the J call TRBJ2-1; no clear D gene. The V gene's germline CDR1 is KGHSH and CDR2 LQKENI. The CDR3 has 14 residues. V was shortened by 1 base and J by 7 bases, with 11 bases between the two germline ends. CDR3 DNA: TGTGCCAGCTCACCACAGAGGCCCCAGAATGAGCAGTTCTTC. It codes for CASSPQRPQNEQFF.